These T cell receptor beta chains were read from a single sample in a study of beta chain features in type 1 diabetes. TCRdb keeps only in-frame clones here, not all; method: immunoSEQ multiplex PCR. Among 220,000 or so clones listed, about 70% were seen once. Source material: naive CD4+ T cells from blood. These receptors were collected from a man aged 30-40 years in good health. The CDR3 runs from the conserved cysteine through the conserved F or W. Each record gives: J gene, V gene, D gene, clone size, CDR3 protein, CDR3 DNA. The D gene is left open where the match is weak. Part of the rows lack a size; the others show once, few, many or a class for expanded clones.

TRBJ2-1 TRBV27 TRBD1 . CASSPRTGGGNEQFF TGTGCCAGCTCCCCCCGGACAGGGGGCGGGAATGAGCAGTTCTTC
TRBJ1-2 TRBV29-1 . . CSVSREFDYGYTF TGCAGCGTTTCCCGGGAGTTTGACTATGGCTACACCTTC
TRBJ2-5 TRBV18 . . CASSKGETQYF TGTGCCAGCTCAAAGGGGGAGACCCAGTACTTC
TRBJ2-5 TRBV10-3 TRBD2 . CAISEPGLGETQYF TGTGCCATCAGTGAGCCGGGACTAGGAGAGACCCAGTACTTC
TRBJ1-2 TRBV29-1 . . CSVDSLGGYGYTF TGCAGCGTTGATAGTCTAGGGGGCTATGGCTACACCTTC
TRBJ2-7 TRBV7-9 . . CASAFSHEQYF TGTGCCAGCGCATTCAGCCACGAGCAGTACTTC
TRBJ2-4 TRBV29-1 . . CSVGGVIQNIQYF TGCAGCGTTGGGGGGGTGATCCAAAACATTCAGTACTTC
TRBJ2-1 TRBV7-9 TRBD2 . CASSPRISGGTYNEQFF TGTGCCAGCAGCCCCCGGATTAGCGGGGGGACATACAATGAGCAGTTCTTC
TRBJ2-2 TRBV7-2 TRBD1 . CATVKGQAVTGELFF TGTGCCACAGTCAAGGGACAGGCCGTAACCGGGGAGCTGTTTTTT
TRBJ2-5 TRBV23-1 TRBD2 . CASSERGKETQYF TGCGCCAGCAGCGAGCGGGGGAAAGAGACCCAGTACTTC
TRBJ2-5 TRBV18 . once CASSPIAETQYF TGTGCCAGCTCACCAATTGCGGAGACCCAGTACTTC
TRBJ2-1 TRBV9 . . CASSVGAGLNEQFF TGTGCCAGCAGCGTAGGGGCGGGTCTTAATGAGCAGTTCTTC
TRBJ2-1 TRBV5-6 TRBD2 . CASYMNTGTSQFF TGTGCCAGCTACATGAACACCGGGACTAGTCAGTTCTTC
TRBJ2-7 TRBV29-1 . . CSVEDSSENEQYF TGCAGCGTTGAAGATAGTAGCGAAAACGAGCAGTACTTC
TRBJ1-1 TRBV9 . . CASSVGQQNTEAFF TGTGCCAGCAGCGTAGGGCAGCAAAACACTGAAGCTTTCTTT
TRBJ2-3 TRBV18 . few CASSPIVGTSTDTQYF TGTGCCAGCTCACCAATAGTAGGGACCAGCACAGATACGCAGTATTTT
TRBJ2-1 TRBV12-5 . . CASGLGLAPYNEQFF TGTGCTAGTGGTTTAGGGCTAGCGCCCTACAATGAGCAGTTCTTC
TRBJ2-1 TRBV29-1 TRBD2 . CSTSGGPSYNEQFF TGCAGCACTAGCGGGGGCCCCTCCTACAATGAGCAGTTCTTC
TRBJ2-3 TRBV30 . . CAWSFQGGTDTQYF TGTGCCTGGAGTTTTCAGGGCGGCACAGATACGCAGTATTTT
TRBJ2-1 TRBV23-1 . . CASSQKGAQRSYNEQFF TGCGCCAGCAGTCAGAAGGGTGCACAACGCTCCTACAATGAGCAGTTCTTC
TRBJ1-1 TRBV30 . few CAWWERGTEAFF TGTGCCTGGTGGGAGAGGGGAACTGAAGCTTTCTTT